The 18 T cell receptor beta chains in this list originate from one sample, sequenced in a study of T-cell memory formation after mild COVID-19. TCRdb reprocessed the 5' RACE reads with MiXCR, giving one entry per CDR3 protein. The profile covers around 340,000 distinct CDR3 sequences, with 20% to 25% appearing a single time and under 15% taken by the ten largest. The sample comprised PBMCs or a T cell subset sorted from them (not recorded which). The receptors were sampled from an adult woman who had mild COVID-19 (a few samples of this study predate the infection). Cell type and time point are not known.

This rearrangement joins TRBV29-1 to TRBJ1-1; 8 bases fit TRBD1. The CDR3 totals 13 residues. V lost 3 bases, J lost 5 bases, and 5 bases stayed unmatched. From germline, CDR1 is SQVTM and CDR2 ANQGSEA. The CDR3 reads CSVDMDRVTEAFF. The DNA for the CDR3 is TGCAGCGTTGACATGGACAGGGTTACTGAAGCTTTCTTT.

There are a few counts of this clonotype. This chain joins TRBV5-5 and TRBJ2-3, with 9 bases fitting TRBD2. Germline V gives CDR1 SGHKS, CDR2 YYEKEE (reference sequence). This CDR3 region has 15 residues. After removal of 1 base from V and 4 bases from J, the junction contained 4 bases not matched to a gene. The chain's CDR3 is CASSLRLAGSDTQYF. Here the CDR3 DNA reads TGTGCCAGCAGCTTGCGGCTAGCGGGGTCAGATACGCAGTATTTT.

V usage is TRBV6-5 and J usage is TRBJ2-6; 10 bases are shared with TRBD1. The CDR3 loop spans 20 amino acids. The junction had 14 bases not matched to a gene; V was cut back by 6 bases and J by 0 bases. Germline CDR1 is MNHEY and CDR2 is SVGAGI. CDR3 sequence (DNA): TGTGCCAGCAGGACAGGGACAGGGGTCAACTTATACTCTGGGGCCAACGTCCTGACTTTC. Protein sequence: CASRTGTGVNLYSGANVLTF.

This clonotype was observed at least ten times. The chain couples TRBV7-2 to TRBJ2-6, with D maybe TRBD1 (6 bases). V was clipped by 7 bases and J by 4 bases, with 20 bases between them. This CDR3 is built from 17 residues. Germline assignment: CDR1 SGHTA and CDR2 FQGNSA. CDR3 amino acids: CASIGGQGLRGANVLTF. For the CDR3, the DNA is TGTGCCAGCATAGGGGGACAAGGCCTAAGGGGGGCCAACGTCCTGACTTTC.

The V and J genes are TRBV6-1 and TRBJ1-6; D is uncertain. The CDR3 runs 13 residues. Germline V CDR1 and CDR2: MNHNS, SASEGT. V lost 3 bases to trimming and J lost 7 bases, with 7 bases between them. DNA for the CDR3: TGTGCCAGCAGTGATATCGAGAATTCACCCCTCCACTTT. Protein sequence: CASSDIENSPLHF.

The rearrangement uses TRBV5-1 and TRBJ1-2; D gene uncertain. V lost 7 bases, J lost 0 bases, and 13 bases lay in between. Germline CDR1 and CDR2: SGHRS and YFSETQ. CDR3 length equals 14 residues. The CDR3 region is CASRETSANYGYTF. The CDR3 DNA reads TGCGCCAGCCGTGAGACCTCAGCTAACTATGGCTACACCTTC.

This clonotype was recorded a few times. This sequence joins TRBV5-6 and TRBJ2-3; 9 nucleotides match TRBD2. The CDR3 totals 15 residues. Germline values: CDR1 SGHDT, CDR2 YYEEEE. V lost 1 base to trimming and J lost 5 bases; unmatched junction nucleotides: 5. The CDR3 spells CASSLPSGTGDTQYF. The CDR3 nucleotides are TGTGCCAGCAGCTTGCCTAGCGGGACGGGAGATACGCAGTATTTT.

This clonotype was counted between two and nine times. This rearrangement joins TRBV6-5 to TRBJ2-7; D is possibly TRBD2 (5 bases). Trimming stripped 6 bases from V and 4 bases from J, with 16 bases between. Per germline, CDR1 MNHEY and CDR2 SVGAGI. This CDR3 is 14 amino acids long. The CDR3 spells CASRLALGSYEQYF. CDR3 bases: TGTGCCAGCAGGCTAGCCCTTGGCAGTTACGAGCAGTACTTC.

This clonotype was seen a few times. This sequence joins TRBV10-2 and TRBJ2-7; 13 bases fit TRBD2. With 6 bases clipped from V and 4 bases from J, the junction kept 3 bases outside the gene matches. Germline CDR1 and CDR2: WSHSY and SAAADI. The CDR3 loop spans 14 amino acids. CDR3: CASRTSGRGYEQYF. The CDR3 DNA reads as TGCGCCAGCAGAACTAGCGGGAGGGGTTACGAGCAGTACTTC.

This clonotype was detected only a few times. The CDR3 spells CATSRVELRPQHF. In DNA, the CDR3 is TGTGCCACCAGCAGAGTGGAACTTAGGCCCCAGCATTTT. V gene TRBV15 combines with J gene TRBJ1-5; D unresolved. Deletions cut 1 base from V and 9 bases from J, with 10 bases between. Germline assignment: CDR1 LNHNV and CDR2 YYDKDF (reference sequence). The CDR3 length is 13 residues.

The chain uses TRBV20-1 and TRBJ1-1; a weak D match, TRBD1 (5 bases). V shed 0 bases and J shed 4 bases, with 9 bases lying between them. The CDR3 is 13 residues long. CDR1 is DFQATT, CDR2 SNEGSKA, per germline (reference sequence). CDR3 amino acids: CSARDWGGTEAFF. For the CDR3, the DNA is TGCAGTGCTAGAGACTGGGGGGGCACTGAAGCTTTCTTT.

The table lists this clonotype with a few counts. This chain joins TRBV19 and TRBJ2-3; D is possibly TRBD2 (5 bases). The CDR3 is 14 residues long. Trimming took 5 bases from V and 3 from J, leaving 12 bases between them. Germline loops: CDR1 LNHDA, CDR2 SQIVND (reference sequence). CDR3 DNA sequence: TGTGCCAGTAGTCCTGGACTTGGAACAGATACGCAGTATTTT. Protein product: CASSPGLGTDTQYF.

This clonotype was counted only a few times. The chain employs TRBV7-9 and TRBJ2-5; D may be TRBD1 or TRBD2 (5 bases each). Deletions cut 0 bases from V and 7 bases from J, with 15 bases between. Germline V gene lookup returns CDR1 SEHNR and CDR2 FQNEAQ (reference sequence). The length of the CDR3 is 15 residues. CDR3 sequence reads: CASSLAGTESGTQYF. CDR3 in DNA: TGTGCCAGCAGCTTAGCCGGGACGGAGAGCGGGACCCAGTACTTC.

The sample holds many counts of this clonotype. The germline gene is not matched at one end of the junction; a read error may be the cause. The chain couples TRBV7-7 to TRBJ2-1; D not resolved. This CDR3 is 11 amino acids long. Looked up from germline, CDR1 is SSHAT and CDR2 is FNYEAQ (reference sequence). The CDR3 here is CASSTPHEQFF. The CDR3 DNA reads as TGTGCTAGCAGCACCCCCCATGAGCAGTTCTTC.

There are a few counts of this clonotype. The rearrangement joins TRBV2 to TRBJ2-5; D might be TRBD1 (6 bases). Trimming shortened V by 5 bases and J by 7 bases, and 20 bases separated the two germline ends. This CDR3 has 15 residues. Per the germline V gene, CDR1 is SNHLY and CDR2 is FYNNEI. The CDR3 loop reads CASSYTLDSPGTQYF. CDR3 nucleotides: TGTGCCAGCAGTTACACCCTGGACAGCCCAGGGACCCAGTACTTC.

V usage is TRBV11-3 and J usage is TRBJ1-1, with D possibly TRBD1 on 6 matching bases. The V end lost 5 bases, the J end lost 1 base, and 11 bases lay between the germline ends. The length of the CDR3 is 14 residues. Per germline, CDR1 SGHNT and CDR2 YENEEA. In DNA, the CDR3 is TGTGCCAGCAGCCGAGGGGGGCGGAACACTGAAGCTTTCTTT. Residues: CASSRGGRNTEAFF.

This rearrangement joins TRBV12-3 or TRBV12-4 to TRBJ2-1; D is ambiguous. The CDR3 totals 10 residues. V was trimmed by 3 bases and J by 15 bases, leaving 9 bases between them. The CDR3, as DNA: TGTGCCAGCAGTTTGAACGTTATGTTCTTC. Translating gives CASSLNVMFF.

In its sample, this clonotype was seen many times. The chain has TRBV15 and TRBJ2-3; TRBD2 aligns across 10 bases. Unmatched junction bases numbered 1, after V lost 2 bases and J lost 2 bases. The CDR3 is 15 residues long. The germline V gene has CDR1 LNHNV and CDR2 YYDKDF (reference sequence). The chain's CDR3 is CATSRLAGATDTQYF. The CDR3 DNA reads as TGTGCCACCAGCAGACTAGCGGGGGCCACAGATACGCAGTATTTT. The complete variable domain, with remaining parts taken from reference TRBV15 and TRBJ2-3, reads DAMVIQNPRYQVTQFGKPVTLSCSQTLNHNVMYWYQQKSSQAPKLLFHYYDKDFNNEADTPDNFQSRRPNTSFCFLDIRSPGLGDTAMYLCATSRLAGATDTQYFGPGTRLTVL.